Below are 29 T cell receptor beta chains sequenced from a single sample in a study of T cell responses to AZD1222 COVID-19 vaccine. Data came from immunoSEQ multiplex PCR; TCRdb stores just in-frame clones and leaves some out. The profile covers 150,000 or so clones, with about 88% appearing a single time and about 20% taken by the ten largest. This specimen was peripheral blood, taken on day 0 of AZD1222 vaccination. All receptors derive from an adult in good health.

V gene TRBV5-5 combines with J gene TRBJ2-7, with 13 bases matching TRBD2. V dropped 3 bases and J dropped 2; count of bases not matched to a gene: 5. This CDR3 has 16 amino acids. Germline assignment: CDR1 SGHKS and CDR2 YYEKEE (reference sequence). CDR3 DNA: TGTGCCAGCAGCTCTGGACTAGCGGGAGCCCCCTACGAGCAGTACTTC. Its translation: CASSSGLAGAPYEQYF.

This clone has only a few counts. The chain joins TRBV29-1 to TRBJ1-1; D possibly corresponds to TRBD1 (6 bases). The CDR3 consists of 16 residues. The V end lost 6 bases, the J end lost 3 bases, and 23 bases lay between the germline ends. Germline CDR1 reads SQVTM; CDR2 reads ANQGSEA. The CDR3 region is CSVKGPKTGLYTEAFF. CDR3 DNA sequence: TGCAGCGTGAAGGGCCCTAAGACAGGTCTTTACACTGAAGCTTTCTTT.

This clone was counted once. The chain couples TRBV20-1 to TRBJ2-7, with D possibly being TRBD1 (6 bases). The germline gives CDR1 DFQATT, CDR2 SNEGSKA (reference sequence). V lost 6 bases and J 3 bases, leaving 9 bases between the germline ends. There are 11 residues in the CDR3. CDR3 protein: CSAKDSYEQYF. The CDR3, as DNA: TGCAGTGCCAAGGACAGCTACGAGCAGTACTTC.

The chain couples TRBV2 to TRBJ2-1, with D possibly being TRBD2 (6 bases). CDR1 and CDR2 (germline): SNHLY, FYNNEI. This CDR3 region has 17 residues. Trimming left V 6 bases short and J 6 bases short, with 24 bases between. The CDR3 sequence is CASSRTFSGEVGNEQFF. DNA for the CDR3: TGTGCCAGCAGCCGCACCTTTTCGGGAGAAGTGGGCAATGAGCAGTTCTTC.

The V and J genes are TRBV5-1 and TRBJ1-2; perhaps TRBD1 as D (5 bases). V was shortened by 4 bases and J by 4 bases, with 8 bases between the two germline ends. The CDR3 spans 12 residues. The V gene's germline CDR1 is SGHRS and CDR2 YFSETQ. This CDR3 is CASSTGGYGYTF. In DNA, the CDR3 is TGCGCCAGCAGCACGGGGGGCTATGGCTACACCTTC. Filled out from reference TRBV5-1 and TRBJ1-2, the complete variable domain reads KAGVTQTPRYLIKTRGQQVTLSCSPISGHRSVSWYQQTPGQGLQFLFEYFSETQRNKGNFPGRFSGRQFSNSRSEMNVSTLELGDSALYLCASSTGGYGYTFGSGTRLTVV.

This sequence joins TRBV25-1 and TRBJ1-1, with a tentative D call TRBD1 (6 bases). V was shortened by 5 bases and J by 6 bases, with 13 bases between the two germline ends. This CDR3 contains 13 residues. The germline CDR1 and CDR2 sequences are MGHDK and SYGVNS. The CDR3, as DNA: TGTGCCAGCAGTTGGGCAGGGGTCGCTGAAGCTTTCTTT. Its protein is CASSWAGVAEAFF.

This clone occurred once. The CDR3 DNA reads TGTGCCAGCAGTTATGGGGGGCGCGACAATCAGCCCCAGCATTTT. It codes for CASSYGGRDNQPQHF. This chain joins TRBV28 and TRBJ1-5, with D possibly matching TRBD1 (6 bases). The CDR3 runs 15 residues. Germline CDR1 and CDR2: MDHEN and SYDVKM. The V and J ends lost 4 bases and 3 bases respectively, with 13 bases between them.

The rearrangement links TRBV15 to TRBJ1-5; TRBD1 is a possible D gene (5 bases). The ends were cut back, 5 bases at V and 6 bases at J, with 14 bases in the middle. The CDR3 is made up of 14 amino acids. The germline V gene encodes CDR1 LNHNV and CDR2 YYDKDF (reference sequence). The CDR3 DNA reads as TGTGCCACCAGCGGCAGGGATGAGGGTCAGCCCCAGCATTTT. It specifies CATSGRDEGQPQHF.

The V call is TRBV12-3 or TRBV12-4, the J call TRBJ2-5, with a possible D match to TRBD2 (6 bases). This CDR3 is 13 amino acids long. The V and J ends lost 3 bases and 5 bases respectively, with 10 bases between them. The CDR3: CASSLSGVETQYF. The CDR3 nucleotides read TGTGCCAGCAGTTTGTCGGGAGTGGAGACCCAGTACTTC.

This rearrangement joins TRBV7-9 to TRBJ2-1; D is possibly TRBD1 (5 bases). Germline values: CDR1 SEHNR, CDR2 FQNEAQ (reference sequence). CDR3 size: 16 residues. Trimming cost V 6 bases and J 5 bases, with 20 bases left between them. DNA of the CDR3: TGTGCCAGCAGTTACTTCCGTTTCGACAGCGACAATGAGCAGTTCTTC. Its translation is CASSYFRFDSDNEQFF.

This clone was detected once. The V gene is TRBV6-5, the J gene TRBJ1-1; D remains unclear. The CDR3 is 13 residues long. With 8 bases removed from V and 0 bases from J, the gap between germline ends came to 10 bases. Germline assignment: CDR1 MNHEY and CDR2 SVGAGI. CDR3 DNA: TGTGCCAGCTTAAAGGAATTGAACACTGAAGCTTTCTTT. It translates to CASLKELNTEAFF.

The chain carries TRBV6-2 or TRBV6-3 and TRBJ1-2; maybe TRBD1 (5 bases). The ends were cut back, 1 base at V and 8 bases at J, with 8 bases in the middle. Germline V gene lookup returns CDR1 MNHEY and CDR2 SVGEGT. CDR3 length: 12 residues. The CDR3 bases are TGTGCCAGCAGTTACTGGGGGTACGGCTACACCTTC. Translation: CASSYWGYGYTF.

The genes are TRBV19 and TRBJ2-7; TRBD1 is a possible D gene (6 bases). The CDR3 has 15 residues. Trimming stripped 4 bases from V and 5 bases from J, with 18 bases between. Germline V CDR1 and CDR2: LNHDA, SQIVND (reference sequence). CDR3 nucleotide sequence: TGTGCCAGTAGTACCTACCAGGGGAATCGCCACGAGCAGTACTTC. Protein product: CASSTYQGNRHEQYF.

This chain connects TRBV7-9 to TRBJ2-1; a possible D gene is TRBD2 (5 bases). Germline V gene lookup returns CDR1 SEHNR and CDR2 FQNEAQ (reference sequence). Trimming shortened V by 3 bases and J by 11 bases, and 14 bases separated the two germline ends. The CDR3 totals 13 residues. The CDR3 is CASSLSSSGKQFF. The CDR3 DNA reads TGTGCCAGCAGCTTGTCTAGTTCGGGGAAGCAGTTCTTC.

The chain recombines TRBV13 with TRBJ1-2; tentatively, D is TRBD1 (5 bases). Germline loops: CDR1 PRHDT, CDR2 FYEKMQ (reference sequence). The CDR3 totals 13 residues. V was trimmed by 5 bases and J by 3 bases, leaving 10 bases between them. CDR3 sequence reads: CASSDQGDYGYTF. CDR3 nucleotides: TGTGCCAGCAGCGATCAGGGTGACTATGGCTACACCTTC.

J is TRBJ1-5 and V is TRBV2; 7 positions agree with TRBD1. The CDR3 sequence is 14 residues long. Trimming at V came to 9 bases and at J to 4 bases, leaving 9 bases not matched to a gene. The V gene's germline CDR1 is SNHLY and CDR2 FYNNEI. The CDR3 coding sequence is TGTGCCAGTGGGGCAGGGGGTAGGAATCAGCCCCAGCATTTT. Its protein is CASGAGGRNQPQHF.

CDR3 DNA: TGTGCCAGCAGCCAACCGGACAGGGGGAATTCACCCCTCCACTTT. Protein product: CASSQPDRGNSPLHF. The chain links TRBV3-1 (or the pseudogene TRBV3-2) to TRBJ1-6, with 10 bases lining up with TRBD1. Trimming took 2 bases from V and 7 from J; bases not matched to a gene: 2. Germline CDR1 reads LGHDT; CDR2 reads YNNKEL (reference sequence). CDR3 size: 15 residues.

In nucleotides, the CDR3 is TGTGCCACCGGGGACCGCCCGAACACCGGGGAGCTGTTTTTT. Translated: CATGDRPNTGELFF. This chain joins TRBV19 and TRBJ2-2; D is tentatively TRBD1 or TRBD2 (5 bases each). The CDR3 is 14 amino acids. V lost 10 bases to trimming and J lost 0 bases, with 12 bases between them. The V gene's germline CDR1 is LNHDA and CDR2 SQIVND (reference sequence).

The count of this clone is one. This chain connects TRBV7-8 to TRBJ2-1; D is uncertain. With 7 bases removed from V and 4 bases from J, the gap between germline ends came to 20 bases. The CDR3 totals 16 residues. Germline V gene lookup returns CDR1 SGHVS and CDR2 FQNEAQ. CDR3 loop: CASIAGRGPSYNEQFF. The DNA of the CDR3 is TGTGCCAGCATCGCTGGTCGCGGTCCCTCTTACAATGAGCAGTTCTTC. The full variable domain, its missing parts supplied by reference TRBV7-8 and TRBJ2-1, is GAGVSQSPRYKVAKRGQDVALRCDPISGHVSLFWYQQALGQGPEFLTYFQNEAQLDKSGLPSDRFFAERPEGSVSTLKIQRTQQEDSAVYLCASIAGRGPSYNEQFFGPGTRLTVL.

This clone was seen only once. The J gene is TRBJ2-6, the V gene TRBV5-5; D is undetermined. Between the trimmed V and J ends, which lost 4 bases and 0 bases, there was a span of 8 bases. This CDR3 has 15 amino acids. Per the germline V gene, CDR1 is SGHKS and CDR2 is YYEKEE (reference sequence). CDR3 amino acids: CASSHHSSGANVLTF. In DNA form, the CDR3 reads TGTGCCAGCAGCCATCACAGCTCTGGGGCCAACGTCCTGACTTTC. The full variable domain, with the rest looked up from reference TRBV5-5 and TRBJ2-6, is DAGVTQSPTHLIKTRGQQVTLRCSPISGHKSVSWYQQVLGQGPQFIFQYYEKEERGRGNFPDRFSARQFPNYSSELNVNALLLGDSALYLCASSHHSSGANVLTFGAGSRLTVL.

V usage is TRBV9 and J usage is TRBJ2-7, with D possibly being TRBD1 or TRBD2 (5 bases each). This CDR3 is built from 14 residues. The germline CDR1 and CDR2 sequences are SGDLS and YYNGEE. V lost 3 bases and J 2 bases, leaving 12 bases between the germline ends. This chain's CDR3 is CASSEGPYPYEQYF. The CDR3 DNA reads as TGTGCCAGCAGCGAGGGACCCTATCCCTACGAGCAGTACTTC.

This clone has just one count. The rearrangement links TRBV5-1 to TRBJ2-7, with D possibly being TRBD2 (6 bases). Germline V gene data show CDR1 as SGHRS and CDR2 as YFSETQ. This CDR3 spans 16 amino acids. Trimming removed 4 bases at V and 4 bases at J, with 21 bases between. The CDR3 here is CASSPAGLLKEYEQYF. In DNA form, the CDR3 reads TGCGCCAGCAGCCCGGCGGGACTCCTCAAAGAATACGAGCAGTACTTC.

The chain uses TRBV9 and TRBJ2-5; 10 nucleotides agree with TRBD1. CDR1 and CDR2 from the germline V gene are SGDLS and YYNGEE. This CDR3 is built from 16 residues. The V segment lost 0 bases and the J segment 5 bases; nucleotides outside the gene matches: 7. CDR3 protein: CASSVGMTGGMETQYF. The CDR3 region has the DNA TGTGCCAGCAGCGTAGGAATGACAGGGGGCATGGAGACCCAGTACTTC.

This chain connects TRBV29-1 to TRBJ2-3; 9 bases agree with TRBD2. CDR1 and CDR2 from the germline V gene are SQVTM and ANQGSEA. This CDR3 is built from 15 residues. Germline trimming cut 8 bases from V and 4 bases from J; bases unmatched to any gene: 13. The CDR3 DNA is TGCAGCCTCCGAGGGACTAGCAGGGAGGCAGATACGCAGTATTTT. Protein: CSLRGTSREADTQYF.

The genes are TRBV5-1 and TRBJ1-1, with D possibly being TRBD1 (5 bases). Germline CDR1 is SGHRS and CDR2 is YFSETQ. CDR3 size: 16 residues. Trimming removed 0 bases at V and 0 bases at J, with 12 bases between. The CDR3 coding sequence is TGCGCCAGCAGCTTGGAGGCAGGGTCTATGAACACTGAAGCTTTCTTT. It encodes CASSLEAGSMNTEAFF.

This clone was recorded a few times. This chain links TRBV12-3 or TRBV12-4 with TRBJ1-2; TRBD1 is a possible D gene (6 bases). This CDR3 contains 13 residues. Trimming pared 6 bases from V and 5 bases from J, leaving 13 bases between. The CDR3 loop reads CASSYRGGYGYTF. The DNA for the CDR3 is TGTGCCAGCAGCTATAGGGGGGGGTATGGCTACACCTTC.

The chain combines TRBV5-5 with TRBJ1-5; 10 positions agree with TRBD1. V trimming: 5 bases; J trimming: 0 bases; junction bases outside the gene matches: 5. Per germline, CDR1 SGHKS and CDR2 YYEKEE (reference sequence). There are 16 residues in the CDR3. Here the CDR3 reads CASRPTGGDSNQPQHF. CDR3 coding DNA: TGTGCCAGCAGACCGACAGGGGGCGATAGCAATCAGCCCCAGCATTTT.

V gene TRBV30 combines with J gene TRBJ1-1; D gene ambiguous. Per the germline V gene, CDR1 is GTSNPN and CDR2 is SVGIG (reference sequence). This CDR3 has 12 amino acids. Deletions cut 2 bases from V and 6 bases from J, with 10 bases between. CDR3 nucleotides: TGTGCCTGGAGTTTGGGTTACGCTGAAGCTTTCTTT. Protein product: CAWSLGYAEAFF.

CDR3 region: CASSLRPTGVAKNIQYF. In DNA form, the CDR3 reads TGTGCCAGCAGCTTAAGACCAACCGGTGTAGCCAAAAACATTCAGTACTTC. V and J are TRBV11-3 and TRBJ2-4; D gene uncertain. Looked up from germline, CDR1 is SGHNT and CDR2 is YENEEA. The V end was cut by 2 bases, the J end by 0 bases, with 14 bases between. This CDR3 is 17 amino acids long.